This TCR beta chain appears in the sequencing data of a study of T cells in Graves' hyperthyroidism and ophthalmopathy. Broader study findings: Through a model of 13 V-J features, ophthalmopathy was separated from stable hyperthyroidism.

Trimming removed 0 bases at V and 4 bases at J, with 14 bases between. From germline, CDR1 is SGHRS and CDR2 YFSETQ. The CDR3 spans 16 residues. Ten or more counts support this clonotype. What it recognizes is unknown. Any patient presenting with uncontrolled infection, other autoimmune disease, pregnancy or lactation was left out. Amplified TCR beta CDR3 regions derived from RNA transcripts. First-round RT-PCR of the TCR CDR3 relied on the HTBI primer set. MiXCR was run by TCRdb on the multiplex PCR reads, yielding one entry per CDR3 protein. This sample has about 300,000 distinct CDR3 sequences, with around 19% found just once.

This rearrangement joins TRBV5-1 to TRBJ2-1; D may be TRBD1 or TRBD2 (5 bases each). This clonotype was obtained from a man aged 45-60 years with Graves' ophthalmopathy. Sequenced sample: blood. The CDR3 nucleotides read TGCGCCAGCAGCTTGGGTGGGGGTGCTATATACAATGAGCAGTTCTTC. Residues: CASSLGGGAIYNEQFF.